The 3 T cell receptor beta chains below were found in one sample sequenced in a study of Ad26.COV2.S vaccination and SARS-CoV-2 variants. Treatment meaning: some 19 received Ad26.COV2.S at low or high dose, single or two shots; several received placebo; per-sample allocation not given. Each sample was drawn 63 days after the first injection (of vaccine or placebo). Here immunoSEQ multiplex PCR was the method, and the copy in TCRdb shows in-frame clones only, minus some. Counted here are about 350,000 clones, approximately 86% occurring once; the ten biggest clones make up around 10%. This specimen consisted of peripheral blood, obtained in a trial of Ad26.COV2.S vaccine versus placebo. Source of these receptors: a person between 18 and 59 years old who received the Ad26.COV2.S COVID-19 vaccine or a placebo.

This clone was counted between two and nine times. CDR3 sequence (DNA): TGCGCCAGCAGCTCCTTGACAGGGGGCGAGAACACCATATATTTT. Amino acid sequence: CASSSLTGGENTIYF. The chain uses TRBV5-1 and TRBJ1-3; TRBD1 matches at 10 bases. The CDR3 runs 15 residues. J gave up 7 bases and V 3 bases, and 7 bases lay outside the gene matches. In germline, CDR1 is SGHRS, CDR2 YFSETQ.

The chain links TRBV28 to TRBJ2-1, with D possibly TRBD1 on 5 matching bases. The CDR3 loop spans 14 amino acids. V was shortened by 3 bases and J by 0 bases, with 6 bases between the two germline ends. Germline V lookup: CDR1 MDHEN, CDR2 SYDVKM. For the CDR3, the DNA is TGTGCCAGCAGTTTCCAGGGCTCCTACAATGAGCAGTTCTTC. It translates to CASSFQGSYNEQFF. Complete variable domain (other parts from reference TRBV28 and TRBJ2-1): DVKVTQSSRYLVKRTGEKVFLECVQDMDHENMFWYRQDPGLGLRLIYFSYDVKMKEKGDIPEGYSVSREKKERFSLILESASTNQTSMYLCASSFQGSYNEQFFGPGTRLTVL.

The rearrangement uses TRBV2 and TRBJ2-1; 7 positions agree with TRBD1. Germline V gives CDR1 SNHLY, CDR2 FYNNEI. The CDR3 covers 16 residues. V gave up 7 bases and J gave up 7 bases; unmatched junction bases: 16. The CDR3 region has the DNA TGTGCCAGCAACTCACAGGGGAATTTGAATGGGAATGAGCAGTTCTTC. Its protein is CASNSQGNLNGNEQFF.